These 21 T cell receptor beta chains were all obtained from the same sample, sequenced in a study of identical twins. Using its own MiXCR run on the 5' RACE reads, TCRdb lists one record per CDR3 protein. The repertoire holds approximately 630,000 distinct CDR3 sequences, with 7.1% as singletons. Separately, the same data were catalogued under a study of yellow fever vaccine responses in identical twins.

The sequenced material came from PBMCs. The receptors come from a woman aged 18-30 years in good health.

This clonotype has at least ten counts. This chain joins TRBV2 and TRBJ2-5; D gene unclear. The V end was cut by 3 bases, the J end by 5 bases, with 13 bases between. CDR3 size: 14 residues. The germline V gene encodes CDR1 SNHLY and CDR2 FYNNEI. CDR3 amino acids: CASSESSQLETQYF. CDR3 sequence (DNA): TGTGCCAGCAGTGAGTCGAGCCAACTGGAGACCCAGTACTTC.

This clonotype was detected ten times or more. The chain links TRBV5-1 to TRBJ2-3; D perhaps matches TRBD2 (6 bases). From germline, CDR1 is SGHRS and CDR2 YFSETQ. The CDR3 spans 16 residues. V shed 0 bases and J shed 2 bases, with 13 bases lying between them. The CDR3 protein is CASSLGPTRLTDTQYF. DNA of the CDR3: TGCGCCAGCAGCTTGGGTCCGACTAGGCTCACAGATACGCAGTATTTT.

In this sample, this clonotype turned up a few times. The chain combines TRBV20-1 with TRBJ2-2; 9 bases line up with TRBD2. Looked up from germline, CDR1 is DFQATT and CDR2 is SNEGSKA (reference sequence). The trim removed 2 bases at V and 7 bases at J, leaving 14 bases unmatched. CDR3 length: 17 residues. CDR3 coding DNA: TGCAGTGCTAGATTACTACCTGTAGCGGGAGCGAACGGGGAGCTGTTTTTT. Translation gives CSARLLPVAGANGELFF.

The V and J genes are TRBV10-3 and TRBJ2-1, with 11 bases that match TRBD2. The V gene's germline CDR1 is ENHRY and CDR2 SYGVKD. Unmatched junction bases numbered 9, after V lost 4 bases and J lost 4 bases. The CDR3 runs 17 residues. The CDR3 region has the DNA TGTGCCATCAGTGGAGGGTTAGCGGGAGGGACTTACAATGAGCAGTTCTTC. It encodes CAISGGLAGGTYNEQFF.

Only a few counts were recorded for this clonotype. The chain employs TRBV7-9 and TRBJ2-7, with 7 positions matching TRBD1. The CDR3 spans 13 residues. Germline-derived CDR1 and CDR2 are SEHNR and FQNEAQ (reference sequence). V was pared by 7 bases and J by 2 bases, with 5 bases of the junction left unmatched. The CDR3 coding sequence is TGTGCCAGCACTTCCGGGACAGCCTACGAGCAGTACTTC. Translating gives CASTSGTAYEQYF.

In this sample, this clonotype turned up a few times. This rearrangement joins TRBV4-1 to TRBJ2-3, with TRBD1 matching over 7 bases. The germline V gene has CDR1 MGHRA and CDR2 YSYEKL. With 2 bases clipped from V and 0 bases from J, the junction kept 14 bases outside the gene matches. The CDR3 sequence is 19 residues long. The CDR3 DNA reads as TGCGCCAGCAGCCAAAGGGGAGAGGGGGCCCAACTTAGCACAGATACGCAGTATTTT. Translating it yields CASSQRGEGAQLSTDTQYF.

This clonotype was observed a handful of times. The chain combines TRBV7-9 with TRBJ1-3; TRBD1 agrees at 7 bases. The CDR3 runs to 16 residues. CDR1 SEHNR and CDR2 FQNEAQ come from the germline V gene (reference sequence). V gave up 5 bases and J gave up 2 bases; unmatched junction bases: 9. This CDR3 reads CASSPQGVRAGNTIYF. CDR3 nucleotides: TGTGCCAGCAGCCCGCAGGGGGTAAGGGCTGGAAACACCATATATTTT.

There are a few counts of this clonotype. The V call is TRBV28, the J call TRBJ2-3; 12 nucleotides match TRBD2. Unmatched junction bases numbered 14, after V lost 5 bases and J lost 5 bases. This CDR3 comprises 18 residues. CDR1 and CDR2 from the germline V gene are MDHEN and SYDVKM. The CDR3 nucleotides are TGTGCCAGCAGTACCTCCCGCCTTCTAGCGGGAGGGATAGATACGCAGTATTTT. It translates to CASSTSRLLAGGIDTQYF.

The genes are TRBV3-1 and TRBJ2-5, with D tentatively TRBD1 (6 bases). Germline lookup yields CDR1 LGHDT and CDR2 YNNKEL (reference sequence). CDR3 length: 16 amino acids. V was shortened by 4 bases and J by 5 bases, with 20 bases between the two germline ends. The CDR3 reads CASSRPRHPQGETQYF. The CDR3 DNA is TGTGCCAGCAGCCGACCTAGACACCCTCAGGGGGAGACCCAGTACTTC.

The rearrangement joins TRBV7-2 to TRBJ2-3; 8 positions agree with TRBD2. The trim removed 5 bases at V and 2 bases at J, leaving 9 bases unmatched. This CDR3 is 16 amino acids long. Per the germline V gene, CDR1 is SGHTA and CDR2 is FQGNSA. CDR3 residues: CASSPNSGVITDTQYF. The CDR3 nucleotides read TGTGCCAGCAGCCCAAATAGCGGGGTGATCACAGATACGCAGTATTTT. Based on the CDR3 plus reference TRBV7-2 and TRBJ2-3, the full variable domain is GAGVSQSPSNKVTEKGKDVELRCDPISGHTALYWYRQSLGQGLEFLIYFQGNSAPDKSGLPSDRFSAERTGGSVSTLTIQRTQQEDSAVYLCASSPNSGVITDTQYFGPGTRLTVL.

This clonotype was counted many times. CDR3 sequence: CASSLAGPYNEQFF. DNA for the CDR3: TGTGCCAGCAGTTTGGCAGGCCCCTACAATGAGCAGTTCTTC. The J gene is TRBJ2-1, the V gene TRBV11-3; the D is unclear. CDR1 and CDR2 (germline): SGHNT, YENEEA. V was clipped by 6 bases and J by 2 bases, with 11 bases between them. CDR3 length: 14 residues.

The V and J genes are TRBV24-1 and TRBJ2-2; D might be TRBD2 (5 bases). V was clipped by 8 bases and J by 1 base, with 13 bases between them. The CDR3 spans 15 residues. Germline assignment: CDR1 KGHDR and CDR2 SFDVKD. Here the CDR3 reads CATMDGNRNTGELFF. CDR3 nucleotides: TGTGCCACCATGGACGGGAACCGGAACACCGGGGAGCTGTTTTTT.

The rearrangement joins TRBV19 to TRBJ1-5, with D possibly TRBD1 on 6 matching bases. V was shortened by 5 bases and J by 7 bases, with 15 bases between the two germline ends. Germline V lookup: CDR1 LNHDA, CDR2 SQIVND (reference sequence). CDR3 length: 14 amino acids. CDR3 residues: CASSETGTLQPQHF. As DNA, the CDR3 is TGTGCCAGTAGTGAAACAGGGACGTTACAGCCCCAGCATTTT.

This clonotype was seen ten or more times. The chain carries TRBV5-1 and TRBJ2-2, with no clear D. Trimming took 0 bases from V and 0 from J, leaving 9 bases between them. The CDR3 contains 16 residues. Germline V gene data show CDR1 as SGHRS and CDR2 as YFSETQ. The CDR3 DNA follows: TGCGCCAGCAGCTTGGACTGGTCGTCGAACACCGGGGAGCTGTTTTTT. Translated: CASSLDWSSNTGELFF.

This sequence joins TRBV28 and TRBJ2-5; tentatively, D is TRBD2 (10 bases). This CDR3 is built from 19 residues. The V end lost 6 bases, the J end lost 2 bases, and 28 bases lay between the germline ends. Looked up from germline, CDR1 is MDHEN and CDR2 is SYDVKM. The CDR3 bases are TGTGCCAGCAGACCGTCTCCCGGGACAGGGACTAGCGCTCAAGAGACCCAGTACTTC. Translated: CASRPSPGTGTSAQETQYF. Combining the CDR3 with reference TRBV28 and TRBJ2-5 gives the whole variable domain DVKVTQSSRYLVKRTGEKVFLECVQDMDHENMFWYRQDPGLGLRLIYFSYDVKMKEKGDIPEGYSVSREKKERFSLILESASTNQTSMYLCASRPSPGTGTSAQETQYFGPGTRLLVL.

In this sample, this clonotype turned up many times. The rearrangement uses TRBV5-1 and TRBJ2-5; the D is unclear. Germline V gene data show CDR1 as SGHRS and CDR2 as YFSETQ. The CDR3 spans 16 residues. The V end lost 1 base, the J end lost 3 bases, and 16 bases lay between the germline ends. CDR3: CASSLSAYLIEETQYF. CDR3 sequence (DNA): TGCGCCAGCAGCTTGTCGGCATACCTAATCGAAGAGACCCAGTACTTC.

The chain uses TRBV4-2 and TRBJ2-1; D unresolved. The CDR3 length is 17 residues. V was shortened by 0 bases and J by 0 bases, with 12 bases between the two germline ends. Germline V gene data show CDR1 as LGHNA and CDR2 as YNFKEQ. In DNA form, the CDR3 reads TGTGCCAGCAGCCAAGATCGGATAGGCCGCTCCTACAATGAGCAGTTCTTC. Its protein product is CASSQDRIGRSYNEQFF.

This clonotype was recorded at least ten times. This chain connects TRBV20-1 to TRBJ1-1, with a possible D match to TRBD1 (5 bases). V was trimmed by 1 base and J by 1 base, leaving 10 bases between them. The CDR3 runs 14 residues. Germline loops: CDR1 DFQATT, CDR2 SNEGSKA (reference sequence). CDR3 sequence: CSARAGTANTEAFF. CDR3 in DNA: TGCAGTGCTAGAGCCGGGACGGCGAACACTGAAGCTTTCTTT.

This clonotype was counted ten times or more. This chain connects TRBV29-1 to TRBJ2-1; weak D call: TRBD2 (6 bases). With 7 bases removed from V and 1 base from J, the gap between germline ends came to 17 bases. The CDR3 totals 15 residues. Germline CDR1 and CDR2: SQVTM and ANQGSEA. CDR3 sequence reads: CSGYEPGASYNEQFF. The CDR3 DNA is TGCAGCGGTTATGAACCGGGAGCGTCCTACAATGAGCAGTTCTTC.

Only a few counts were recorded for this clonotype. J is TRBJ1-5 and V is TRBV5-1, with D possibly being TRBD1 (5 bases). V gave up 1 base and J gave up 6 bases, with 14 bases separating them. Germline-derived CDR1 and CDR2 are SGHRS and YFSETQ. This CDR3 is built from 15 residues. DNA of the CDR3: TGCGCCAGCAGCTTGACTGGCAGGGACGGTCAGCCCCAGCATTTT. Translation: CASSLTGRDGQPQHF.

This clonotype was counted only a few times. The gene calls are TRBV7-2 and TRBJ2-1; D ambiguous. The CDR3 runs to 12 residues. V lost 5 bases and J lost 6, with 8 bases in between. Germline CDR1 reads SGHTA; CDR2 reads FQGNSA. For the CDR3, the DNA is TGTGCCAGCAGCCAATACGGCAATGAGCAGTTCTTC. Encoded protein: CASSQYGNEQFF.